This entry concerns a single TCR beta chain. TCRdb keeps only in-frame clones here, not all; method: immunoSEQ multiplex PCR. Among 60,000 to 95,000 clones, roughly 90% were seen once, and the ten largest hold roughly 0.37%. This sample is drawn from a study of OX40 agonist ivuxolimab in advanced cancers. The sequence was collected from an adult with an advanced solid tumor such as melanoma, head and neck, liver or kidney cancer. The specimen comprised CD4+ or CD8+ T cells sorted from blood, sampled in a trial of the OX40 agonist ivuxolimab.

The CDR3 DNA is TGCGCCAGCAGCCAAGCGCCAGGGGTCTTGGGTTCTCCCGGGGAGCTGTTTTTT. It encodes CASSQAPGVLGSPGELFF. V gene TRBV4-3 combines with J gene TRBJ2-2; the D gene is possibly TRBD1 (6 bases). The ends were cut back, 1 base at V and 6 bases at J, with 21 bases in the middle. The CDR3 has 18 residues. In germline, CDR1 is LGHNA, CDR2 YSLEER.